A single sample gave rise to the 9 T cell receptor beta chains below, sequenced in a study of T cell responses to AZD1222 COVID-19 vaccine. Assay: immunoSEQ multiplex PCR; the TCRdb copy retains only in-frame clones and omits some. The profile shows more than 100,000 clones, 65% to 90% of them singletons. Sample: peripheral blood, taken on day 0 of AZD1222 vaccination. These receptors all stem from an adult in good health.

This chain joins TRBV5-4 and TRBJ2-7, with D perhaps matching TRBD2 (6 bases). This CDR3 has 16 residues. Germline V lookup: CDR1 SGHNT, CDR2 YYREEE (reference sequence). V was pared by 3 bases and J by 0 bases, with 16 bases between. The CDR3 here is CASSWGVQASSYEQYF. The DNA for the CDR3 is TGTGCCAGCAGCTGGGGGGTTCAGGCAAGCTCCTACGAGCAGTACTTC.

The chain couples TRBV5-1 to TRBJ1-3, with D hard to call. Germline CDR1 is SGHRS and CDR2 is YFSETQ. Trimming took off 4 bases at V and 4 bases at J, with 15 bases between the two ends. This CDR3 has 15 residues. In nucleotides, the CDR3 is TGCGCCAGCAGCACACAGAGCGTTGGAGGAAACACCATATATTTT. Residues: CASSTQSVGGNTIYF.

For the CDR3, the DNA is TGTGCCAGCAGCCGGACTAGTAGAGGCGAGCAGTACTTC. This sequence encodes CASSRTSRGEQYF. The V and J genes are TRBV14 and TRBJ2-7; 7 bases are shared with TRBD2. Germline lookup yields CDR1 SGHDN and CDR2 FVKESK. Losses at the gene ends were 4 bases for V and 6 bases for J; bases not matched to a gene: 6. The CDR3 has 13 residues. The full variable domain, completed using reference TRBV14 and TRBJ2-7, is EAGVTQFPSHSVIEKGQTVTLRCDPISGHDNLYWYRRVMGKEIKFLLHFVKESKQDESGMPNNRFLAERTGGTYSTLKVQPAELEDSGVYFCASSRTSRGEQYFGPGTRLTVT.

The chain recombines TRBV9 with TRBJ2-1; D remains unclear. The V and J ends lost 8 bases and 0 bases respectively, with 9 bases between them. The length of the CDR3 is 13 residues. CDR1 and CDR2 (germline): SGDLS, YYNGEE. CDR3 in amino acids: CASSGLSYNEQFF. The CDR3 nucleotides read TGTGCCAGTTCGGGCCTCTCCTACAATGAGCAGTTCTTC.

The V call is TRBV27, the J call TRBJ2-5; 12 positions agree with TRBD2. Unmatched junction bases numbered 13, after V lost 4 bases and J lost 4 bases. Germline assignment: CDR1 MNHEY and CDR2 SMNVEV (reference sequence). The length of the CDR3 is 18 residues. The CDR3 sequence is CASSSPGTSGRFGETQYF. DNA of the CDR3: TGTGCCAGCAGTTCACCCGGGACTAGCGGGCGGTTTGGAGAGACCCAGTACTTC.

CDR3 nucleotides: TGTGCCAGCAGCGTTTCCTTCCCGGTGATGGGCAAGTTGACCCAGTACTTC. It is translated as CASSVSFPVMGKLTQYF. This rearrangement joins TRBV7-9 to TRBJ2-5; D remains ambiguous. This CDR3 region has 17 residues. The V end was cut by 5 bases, the J end by 7 bases, with 26 bases between. Germline V gene lookup returns CDR1 SEHNR and CDR2 FQNEAQ (reference sequence). Combining the CDR3 with reference TRBV7-9 and TRBJ2-5 gives the whole variable domain DTGVSQNPRHKITKRGQNVTFRCDPISEHNRLYWYRQTLGQGPEFLTYFQNEAQLEKSRLLSDRFSAERPKGSFSTLEIQRTEQGDSAMYLCASSVSFPVMGKLTQYFGPGTRLLVL.

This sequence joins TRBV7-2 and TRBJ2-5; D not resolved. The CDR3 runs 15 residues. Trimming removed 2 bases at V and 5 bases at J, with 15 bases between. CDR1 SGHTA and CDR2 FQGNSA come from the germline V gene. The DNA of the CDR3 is TGTGCCAGCAGCTTAAGGACGGGCGTTAGCGAGACCCAGTACTTC. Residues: CASSLRTGVSETQYF.

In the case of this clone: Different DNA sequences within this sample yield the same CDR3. DNA for the CDR3: TGTGCCAGCAGTTTTGGCATCAATCAGCCCCAGCATTTT. Protein sequence: CASSFGINQPQHF. The rearrangement links TRBV28 to TRBJ1-5; no reliable D call. CDR1 is MDHEN and CDR2 is SYDVKM in the germline V gene. Trimming stripped 3 bases from V and 3 bases from J, with 6 bases between. The CDR3 has 13 residues.

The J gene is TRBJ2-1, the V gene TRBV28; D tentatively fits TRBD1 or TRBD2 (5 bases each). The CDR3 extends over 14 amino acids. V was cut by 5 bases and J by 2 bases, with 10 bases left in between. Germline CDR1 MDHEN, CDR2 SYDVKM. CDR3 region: CASSPGDPYNEQFF. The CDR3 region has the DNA TGTGCCAGCAGTCCCGGGGACCCCTACAATGAGCAGTTCTTC.